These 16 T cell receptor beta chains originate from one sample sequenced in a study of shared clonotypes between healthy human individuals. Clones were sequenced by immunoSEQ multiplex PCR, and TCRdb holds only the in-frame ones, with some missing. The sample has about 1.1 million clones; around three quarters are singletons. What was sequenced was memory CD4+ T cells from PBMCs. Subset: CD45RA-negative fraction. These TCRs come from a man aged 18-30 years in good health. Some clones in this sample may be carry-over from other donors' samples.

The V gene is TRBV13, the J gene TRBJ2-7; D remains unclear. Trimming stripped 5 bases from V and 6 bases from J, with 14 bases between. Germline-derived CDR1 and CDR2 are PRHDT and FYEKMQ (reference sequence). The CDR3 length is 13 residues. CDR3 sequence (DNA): TGTGCCAGCAGCCTACGACTCCCAGGCGAGCAGTACTTC. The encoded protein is CASSLRLPGEQYF.

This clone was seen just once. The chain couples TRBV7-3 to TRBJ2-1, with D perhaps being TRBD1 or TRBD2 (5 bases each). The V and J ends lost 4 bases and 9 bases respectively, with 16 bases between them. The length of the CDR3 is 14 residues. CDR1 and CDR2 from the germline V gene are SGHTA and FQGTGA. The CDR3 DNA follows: TGTGCCAGCAGCTCCGGGGCCGGGGTGCCTGAGCAGTTCTTC. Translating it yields CASSSGAGVPEQFF.

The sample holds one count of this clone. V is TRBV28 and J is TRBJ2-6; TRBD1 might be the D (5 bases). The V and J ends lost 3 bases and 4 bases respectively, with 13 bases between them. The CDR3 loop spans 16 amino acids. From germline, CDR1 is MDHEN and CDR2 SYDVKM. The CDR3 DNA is TGTGCCAGCAGTTTCTACTCTCAGGGCGGGGCCAACGTCCTGACTTTC. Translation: CASSFYSQGGANVLTF. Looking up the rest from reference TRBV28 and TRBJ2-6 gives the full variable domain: DVKVTQSSRYLVKRTGEKVFLECVQDMDHENMFWYRQDPGLGLRLIYFSYDVKMKEKGDIPEGYSVSREKKERFSLILESASTNQTSMYLCASSFYSQGGANVLTFGAGSRLTVL.

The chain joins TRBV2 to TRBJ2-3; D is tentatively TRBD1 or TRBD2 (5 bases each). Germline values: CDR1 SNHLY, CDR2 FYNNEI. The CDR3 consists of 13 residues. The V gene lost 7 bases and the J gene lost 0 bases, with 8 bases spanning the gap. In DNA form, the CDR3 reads TGTGCCAGCACGAGGGGTAGCACAGATACGCAGTATTTT. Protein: CASTRGSTDTQYF.

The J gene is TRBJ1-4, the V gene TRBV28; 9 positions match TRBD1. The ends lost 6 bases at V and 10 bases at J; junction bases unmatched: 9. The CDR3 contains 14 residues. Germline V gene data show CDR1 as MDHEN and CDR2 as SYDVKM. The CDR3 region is CASSLQGALRKLFF. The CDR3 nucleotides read TGTGCCAGCAGCCTACAGGGGGCTTTGAGAAAACTGTTTTTT.

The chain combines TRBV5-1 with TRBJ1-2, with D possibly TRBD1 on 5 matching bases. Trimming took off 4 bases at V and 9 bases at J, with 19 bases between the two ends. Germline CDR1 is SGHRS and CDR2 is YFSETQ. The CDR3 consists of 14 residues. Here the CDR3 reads CASSLDPGSQSYTF. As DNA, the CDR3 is TGCGCCAGCAGCCTGGACCCAGGGTCCCAGAGCTACACCTTC.

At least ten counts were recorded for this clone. This chain's CDR3 is CASSLRGDGAKNIQYF. CDR3 DNA sequence: TGTGCCAGCAGCTTGCGGGGAGATGGAGCCAAAAACATTCAGTACTTC. The rearrangement links TRBV5-5 to TRBJ2-4, with D possibly matching TRBD2 (5 bases). The CDR3 runs 16 residues. Looked up from germline, CDR1 is SGHKS and CDR2 is YYEKEE (reference sequence). Deletions cut 1 base from V and 0 bases from J, with 11 bases between.

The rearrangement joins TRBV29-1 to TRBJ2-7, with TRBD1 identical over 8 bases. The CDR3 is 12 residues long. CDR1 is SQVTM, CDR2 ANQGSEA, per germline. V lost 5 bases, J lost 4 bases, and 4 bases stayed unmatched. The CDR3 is CSVQGAWYEQYF. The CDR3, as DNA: TGCAGCGTTCAGGGGGCTTGGTACGAGCAGTACTTC.

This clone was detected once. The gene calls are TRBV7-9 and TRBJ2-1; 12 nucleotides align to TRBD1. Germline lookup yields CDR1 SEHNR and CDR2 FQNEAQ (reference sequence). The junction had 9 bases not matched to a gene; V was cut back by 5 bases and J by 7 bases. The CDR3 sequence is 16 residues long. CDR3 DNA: TGTGCCAGCAGCCTGACCCGGGACAGGGGGCGAAATGAGCAGTTCTTC. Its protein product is CASSLTRDRGRNEQFF.

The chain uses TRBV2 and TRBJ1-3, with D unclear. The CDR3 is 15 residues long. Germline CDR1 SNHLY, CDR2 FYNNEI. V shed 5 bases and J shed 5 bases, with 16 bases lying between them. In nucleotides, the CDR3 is TGTGCCAGCAGTTGGGGTTCGCCGCAGAGAAACACCATATATTTT. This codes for CASSWGSPQRNTIYF. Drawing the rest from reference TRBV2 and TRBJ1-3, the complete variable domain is EPEVTQTPSHQVTQMGQEVILRCVPISNHLYFYWYRQILGQKVEFLVSFYNNEISEKSEIFDDQFSVERPDGSNFTLKIRSTKLEDSAMYFCASSWGSPQRNTIYFGEGSWLTVV.

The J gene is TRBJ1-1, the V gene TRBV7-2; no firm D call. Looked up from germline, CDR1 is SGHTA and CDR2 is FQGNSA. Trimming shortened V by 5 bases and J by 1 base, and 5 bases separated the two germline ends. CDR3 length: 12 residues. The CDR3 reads CASSRQNTEAFF. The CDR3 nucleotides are TGTGCCAGCAGCCGACAGAACACTGAAGCTTTCTTT.

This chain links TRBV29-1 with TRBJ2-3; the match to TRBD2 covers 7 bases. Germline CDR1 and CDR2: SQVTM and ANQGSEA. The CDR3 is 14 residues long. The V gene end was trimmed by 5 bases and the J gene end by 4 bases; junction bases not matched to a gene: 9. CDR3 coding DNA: TGCAGCGTTTGGGGAGGGACGGTGCCAGATACGCAGTATTTT. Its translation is CSVWGGTVPDTQYF.

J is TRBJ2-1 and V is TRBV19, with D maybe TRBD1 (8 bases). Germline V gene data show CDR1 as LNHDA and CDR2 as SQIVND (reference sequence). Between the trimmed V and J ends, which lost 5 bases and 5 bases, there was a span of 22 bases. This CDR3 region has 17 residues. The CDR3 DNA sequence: TGTGCCAGTAGTGCGGGGGTCGGGGACAGGTTTCACAATGAGCAGTTCTTC. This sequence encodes CASSAGVGDRFHNEQFF. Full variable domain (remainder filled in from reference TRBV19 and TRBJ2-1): DGGITQSPKYLFRKEGQNVTLSCEQNLNHDAMYWYRQDPGQGLRLIYYSQIVNDFQKGDIAEGYSVSREKKESFPLTVTSAQKNPTAFYLCASSAGVGDRFHNEQFFGPGTRLTVL.

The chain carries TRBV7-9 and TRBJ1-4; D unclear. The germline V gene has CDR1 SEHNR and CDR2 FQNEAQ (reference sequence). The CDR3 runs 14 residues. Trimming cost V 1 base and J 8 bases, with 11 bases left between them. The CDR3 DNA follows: TGTGCCAGCAGCTTAGGGGCCGCGCAGGAAAAACTGTTTTTT. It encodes CASSLGAAQEKLFF.

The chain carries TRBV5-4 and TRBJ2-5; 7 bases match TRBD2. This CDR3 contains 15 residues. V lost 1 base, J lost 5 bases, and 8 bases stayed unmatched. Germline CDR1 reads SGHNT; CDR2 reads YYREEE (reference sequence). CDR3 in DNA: TGTGCCAGCAGCTTGTACGGGAGGAGGTTGGAGACCCAGTACTTC. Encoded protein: CASSLYGRRLETQYF.

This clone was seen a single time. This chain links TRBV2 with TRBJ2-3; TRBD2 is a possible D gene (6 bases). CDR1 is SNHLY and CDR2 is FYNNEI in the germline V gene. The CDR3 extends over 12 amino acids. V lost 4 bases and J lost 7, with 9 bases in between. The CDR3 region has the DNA TGTGCCAGCAGTGCAACTAGCTATACGCAGTATTTT. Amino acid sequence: CASSATSYTQYF.